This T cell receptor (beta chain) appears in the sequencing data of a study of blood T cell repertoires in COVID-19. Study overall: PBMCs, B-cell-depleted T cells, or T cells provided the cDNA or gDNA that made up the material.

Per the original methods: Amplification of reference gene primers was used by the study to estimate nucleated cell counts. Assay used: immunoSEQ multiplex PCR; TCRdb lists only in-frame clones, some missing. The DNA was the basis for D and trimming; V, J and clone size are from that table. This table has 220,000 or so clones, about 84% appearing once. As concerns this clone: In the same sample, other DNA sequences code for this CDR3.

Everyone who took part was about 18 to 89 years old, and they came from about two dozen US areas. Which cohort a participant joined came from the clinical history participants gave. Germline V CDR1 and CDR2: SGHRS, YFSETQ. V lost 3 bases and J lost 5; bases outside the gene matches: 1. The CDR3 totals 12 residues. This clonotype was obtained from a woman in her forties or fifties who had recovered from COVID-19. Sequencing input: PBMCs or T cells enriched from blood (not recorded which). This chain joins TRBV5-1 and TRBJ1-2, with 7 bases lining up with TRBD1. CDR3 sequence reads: CASSSDRYGYTF. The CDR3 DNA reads TGCGCCAGCAGCTCGGACAGGTATGGCTACACCTTC.